Listed below are T cell receptor beta chains from one sample, sequenced in a study of T cell responses to AZD1222 COVID-19 vaccine. Data came from immunoSEQ multiplex PCR; TCRdb stores just in-frame clones and leaves some out. The sample yields roughly 76,000 clones, around nine tenths seen once. This specimen consisted of peripheral blood, obtained on day 0 of AZD1222 vaccination. The receptors derive from an adult in good health. Each CDR3 is given with its conserved first and last residue. A D gene is named only where the DNA matches it firmly. The listing skips clone size in some rows; elsewhere it reads once, few, many or a size class.

CDR3 DNA: TGTGCCAGCAGCCCCTCCGGACAGGGGGCGGTTGGCTACACCTTC
CDR3 protein: CASSPSGQGAVGYTF
clone size: NA
J gene: TRBJ1-2
CDR3 length: 15
V gene: TRBV28
D gene: TRBD1

CDR3 DNA: TGCGCCAGCAGCTTGGTCCTCCTGAACACTGAAGCTTTCTTT
CDR3 protein: CASSLVLLNTEAFF
clone size: NA
J gene: TRBJ1-1
CDR3 length: 14
V gene: TRBV5-1
D gene: NA

CDR3 DNA: TGTGCCAGCAGTGAAGCTCGGGGGAGCACTGAAGCTTTCTTT
CDR3 protein: CASSEARGSTEAFF
clone size: NA
J gene: TRBJ1-1
CDR3 length: 14
V gene: TRBV2
D gene: NA

CDR3 DNA: TGTGCCAGCAGTGAAATGAGCTCCTATAATTCACCCCTCCACTTT
CDR3 protein: CASSEMSSYNSPLHF
clone size: NA
J gene: TRBJ1-6
CDR3 length: 15
V gene: TRBV6-1
D gene: NA

CDR3 DNA: TGTGCCATCAGTGAGTCGACTCGGGCTTTAGGCTCTGGGGCCAACGTCCTGACTTTC
CDR3 protein: CAISESTRALGSGANVLTF
clone size: once
J gene: TRBJ2-6
CDR3 length: 19
V gene: TRBV10-3
D gene: NA

CDR3 DNA: TGTGCCAGCAGATCAACAGGGGGATGGGAGACCCAGTACTTC
CDR3 protein: CASRSTGGWETQYF
clone size: NA
J gene: TRBJ2-5
CDR3 length: 14
V gene: TRBV6-5
D gene: TRBD1

CDR3 DNA: TGTGCCAGCAGGTTCCGGGTCGAAGGTAATGAGCAGTTCTTC
CDR3 protein: CASRFRVEGNEQFF
clone size: once
J gene: TRBJ2-1
CDR3 length: 14
V gene: TRBV7-2
D gene: NA

CDR3 DNA: TGCGCCAGCAGCGCGGACAGGGAGGGTTCACCCCTCCACTTT
CDR3 protein: CASSADREGSPLHF
clone size: NA
J gene: TRBJ1-6
CDR3 length: 14
V gene: TRBV5-1
D gene: TRBD1

CDR3 DNA: TGTGCCACCAGTGATACTAGCGGGAGCTCCTACAATGAGCAGTTCTTC
CDR3 protein: CATSDTSGSSYNEQFF
clone size: NA
J gene: TRBJ2-1
CDR3 length: 16
V gene: TRBV24-1
D gene: TRBD2

CDR3 DNA: TGTGCCAGCAGTTCATGGGACAGGAGCTCCTACGAGCAGTACTTC
CDR3 protein: CASSSWDRSSYEQYF
clone size: NA
J gene: TRBJ2-7
CDR3 length: 15
V gene: TRBV6-5
D gene: TRBD1

CDR3 DNA: TGTGCCAGCAGCTTGGGGACTAGCCCTTACGAGCAGTACTTC
CDR3 protein: CASSLGTSPYEQYF
clone size: NA
J gene: TRBJ2-7
CDR3 length: 14
V gene: TRBV5-5
D gene: TRBD2

CDR3 DNA: TGTGCCAGCAGCTCTGGGGATGGGACTGAAGCTTTCTTT
CDR3 protein: CASSSGDGTEAFF
clone size: medium-sized
J gene: TRBJ1-1
CDR3 length: 13
V gene: TRBV5-4
D gene: NA

CDR3 DNA: TGTGCCAGCAGAACGTCCGGGACAGGGCATTATGGCTACACCTTC
CDR3 protein: CASRTSGTGHYGYTF
clone size: NA
J gene: TRBJ1-2
CDR3 length: 15
V gene: TRBV6-5
D gene: TRBD1

CDR3 DNA: TGTGCCAGTAGTACAAGCCGGGACAGTTCAAGGGATACGCAGTATTTT
CDR3 protein: CASSTSRDSSRDTQYF
clone size: NA
J gene: TRBJ2-3
CDR3 length: 16
V gene: TRBV19
D gene: TRBD1

CDR3 DNA: TGTGCCAGCAGCGCCAATTCCGGGGGCCGGGGCTACACCTTC
CDR3 protein: CASSANSGGRGYTF
clone size: once
J gene: TRBJ1-2
CDR3 length: 14
V gene: TRBV11-2
D gene: NA

CDR3 DNA: TGCGCCAGCAGCTTGGTAGGCTACGAGCAGTACTTC
CDR3 protein: CASSLVGYEQYF
clone size: NA
J gene: TRBJ2-7
CDR3 length: 12
V gene: TRBV5-1
D gene: NA

CDR3 DNA: TGTGCCAGCAGCTTTGGGACTTCCAGCTCCTACGAGCAGTACTTC
CDR3 protein: CASSFGTSSSYEQYF
clone size: NA
J gene: TRBJ2-7
CDR3 length: 15
V gene: TRBV5-5
D gene: NA

CDR3 DNA: TGTGCCAGGACGGGACAGGGGGCCTACGAGCAGTACTTC
CDR3 protein: CARTGQGAYEQYF
clone size: NA
J gene: TRBJ2-7
CDR3 length: 13
V gene: TRBV6-5
D gene: TRBD1

CDR3 DNA: TGTGCCAGCAGCCAAGATTTAGGGACTAAAGCGGATACGCAGTATTTT
CDR3 protein: CASSQDLGTKADTQYF
clone size: NA
J gene: TRBJ2-3
CDR3 length: 16
V gene: TRBV14
D gene: TRBD2

CDR3 DNA: TGCAGCGTTGAAGTGGGGTCAAGGGCAGATACGCAGTATTTT
CDR3 protein: CSVEVGSRADTQYF
clone size: NA
J gene: TRBJ2-3
CDR3 length: 14
V gene: TRBV29-1
D gene: NA